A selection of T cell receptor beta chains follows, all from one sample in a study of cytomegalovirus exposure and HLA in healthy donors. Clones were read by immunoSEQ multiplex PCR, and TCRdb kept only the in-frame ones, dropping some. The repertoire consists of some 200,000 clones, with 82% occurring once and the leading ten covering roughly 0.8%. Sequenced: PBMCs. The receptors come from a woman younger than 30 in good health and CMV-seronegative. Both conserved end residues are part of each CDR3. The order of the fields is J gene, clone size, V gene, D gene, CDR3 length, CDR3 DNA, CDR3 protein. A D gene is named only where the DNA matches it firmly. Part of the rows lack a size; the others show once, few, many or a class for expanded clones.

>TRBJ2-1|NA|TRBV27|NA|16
TGTGCCAGCAGTTTTTACACGGTAGCGGTTAACAATGAGCAGTTCTTC
CASSFYTVAVNNEQFF
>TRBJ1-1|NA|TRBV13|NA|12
TGTGCCAGCAGCTTCAGGTACGGTGAAGCTTTCTTT
CASSFRYGEAFF
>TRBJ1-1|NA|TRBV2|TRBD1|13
TGTGCCAGCCAGGGGGCCATGAACACTGAAGCTTTCTTT
CASQGAMNTEAFF
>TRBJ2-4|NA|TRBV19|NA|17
TGTGCCAGTAGTATAGGAGGGGACGGGGCCCGAGGGGGCATTCAGTACTTC
CASSIGGDGARGGIQYF
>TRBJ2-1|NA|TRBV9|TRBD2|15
TGTGCCAGCAGGCATGGACTAGCGGGCCTCGGGGAGCAGTTCTTC
CASRHGLAGLGEQFF
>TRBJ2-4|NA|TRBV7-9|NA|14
TGTGCCAGCAGCCCAGTCGGGGCCAAAAACATTCAGTACTTC
CASSPVGAKNIQYF
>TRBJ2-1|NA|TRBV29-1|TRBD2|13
TGCAGCGTTGTGGGGACTAGCTACAATGAGCAGTTCTTC
CSVVGTSYNEQFF
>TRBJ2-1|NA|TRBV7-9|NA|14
TGTGCCAGCAGCTTAGGAGGCGGGACGGGAGAGCAGTTCTTC
CASSLGGGTGEQFF
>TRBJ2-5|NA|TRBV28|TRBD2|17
TGTGCCAGCAGTTTCGTTACCCTAGCGGGGGAACAAGAGACCCAGTACTTC
CASSFVTLAGEQETQYF
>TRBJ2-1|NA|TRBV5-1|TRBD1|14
TGCGCCAGCAGCTCGTTGACAGGGAGCAATGAGCAGTTCTTC
CASSSLTGSNEQFF
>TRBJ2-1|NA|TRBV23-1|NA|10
TGCGCCAGCAGTCGTCTTGAGCAGTTCTTC
CASSRLEQFF
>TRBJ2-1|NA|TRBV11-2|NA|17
TGTGCCAGCAGCTTAGATCTTCTGAGCGGTCTCTACAATGAGCAGTTCTTC
CASSLDLLSGLYNEQFF
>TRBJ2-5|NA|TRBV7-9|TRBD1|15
TGTGCCAGCAGCTTAGATTTAACAGGGGCCGAGACCCAGTACTTC
CASSLDLTGAETQYF
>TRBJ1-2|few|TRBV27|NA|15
TGTGCCAGCAGTTTATCGAGCCCGCCGCGAGGCGGCTACACCTTC
CASSLSSPPRGGYTF
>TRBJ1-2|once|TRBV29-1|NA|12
TGCAGCGTTCTCGACAGCGCCTATGGCTACACCTTC
CSVLDSAYGYTF
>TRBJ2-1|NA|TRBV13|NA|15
TGTGCCAGCAGCTTAATTATGGGGGCGCGTAATGAGCAGTTCTTC
CASSLIMGARNEQFF
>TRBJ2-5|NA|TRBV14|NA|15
TGTGCCAGCAGCCAAGCCAGGACTCACCAAGAGACCCAGTACTTC
CASSQARTHQETQYF
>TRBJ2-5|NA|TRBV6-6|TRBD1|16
TGTGCCAGCAGTCTCCCGGGACAGGGGGCGTCAGAGACCCAGTACTTC
CASSLPGQGASETQYF
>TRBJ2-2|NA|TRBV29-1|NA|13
TGCAGCGTTGAAACGGGGGAGTTCGGGGAGCTGTTTTTT
CSVETGEFGELFF
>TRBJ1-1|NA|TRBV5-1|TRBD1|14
TGCGCCAGCAGCTTGGGGGACAGAGGGACTGAAGCTTTCTTT
CASSLGDRGTEAFF
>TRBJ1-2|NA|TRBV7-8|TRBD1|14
TGTGCCAGCAGCTCGGGACAGGGGGGGACCTCCGGGACCTTC
CASSSGQGGTSGTF
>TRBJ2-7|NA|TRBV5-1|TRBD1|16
TGCGCCAGCAGCCTCCCGTTAAGGACAGGGTTCTACGAGCAGTACTTC
CASSLPLRTGFYEQYF
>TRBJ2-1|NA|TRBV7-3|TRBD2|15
TGTGCCAGCAGCTTATTACCAGCGGGGGATAATGAGCAGTTCTTC
CASSLLPAGDNEQFF
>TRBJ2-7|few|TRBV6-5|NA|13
TGTGCCAGCAGTGAAGAATGGAGGGACGAGCAGTACTTC
CASSEEWRDEQYF
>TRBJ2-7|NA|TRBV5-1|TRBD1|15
TGCGCCAGCAGCCAGGGACAGGGGAAAGGAGACGAGCAGTACTTC
CASSQGQGKGDEQYF
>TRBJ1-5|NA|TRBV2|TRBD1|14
TGTGCCAGCACTTTGACAGGGGGCAATCAGCCCCAGCATTTT
CASTLTGGNQPQHF
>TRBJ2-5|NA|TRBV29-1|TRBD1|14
TGCAGCGTGGACAGGGTAGGGGGCCAAGAGACCCAGTACTTC
CSVDRVGGQETQYF
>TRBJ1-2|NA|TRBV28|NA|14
TGTGCCAGCAGTTTTGGAGACCGACACTATGGCTACACCTTC
CASSFGDRHYGYTF